Below are 10 T cell receptor beta chains sequenced from a single sample in a study of shared clonotypes between healthy human individuals. The repertoire was sequenced with immunoSEQ multiplex PCR; TCRdb's copy has only in-frame clones and lacks some. The data show 950,000 to 1,300,000 clones, 65% to 75% seen once. The sequencing sample was made of memory CD4+ T cells sorted from blood. Subset in this sample: CD45RA-negative fraction. Receptors were obtained from a man younger than 35 in good health.

With respect to this clone: Other DNA sequences within the sample encode an identical CDR3. The chain carries TRBV10-2 and TRBJ1-6; a weak D match, TRBD1 (5 bases). The CDR3 covers 13 residues. From germline, CDR1 is WSHSY and CDR2 SAAADI. V was shortened by 2 bases and J by 10 bases, with 9 bases between the two germline ends. The CDR3 protein is CASSEQGGSPLHF. DNA for the CDR3: TGCGCCAGCAGTGAGCAGGGTGGATCACCCCTCCACTTT.

Only a few counts were recorded for this clone. The chain joins TRBV2 to TRBJ1-1, with D tentatively TRBD1 (5 bases). This CDR3 region has 15 residues. Trimming shortened V by 5 bases and J by 4 bases, and 17 bases separated the two germline ends. CDR1 is SNHLY and CDR2 is FYNNEI in the germline V gene. The CDR3 nucleotides read TGTGCCAGCAGTTGGCAGGGAAGTGGGGCCACTGAAGCTTTCTTT. Amino acids: CASSWQGSGATEAFF.

About this clone itself: A single base separates this from a much larger clone, so it may be a read error. This specimen includes other DNA sequences encoding the same CDR3. The rearrangement joins TRBV10-2 to TRBJ2-2; D is unclear. The germline CDR1 and CDR2 sequences are WSHSY and SAAADI. The CDR3 is 12 amino acids. V dropped 6 bases and J dropped 1 base, with 3 bases sitting between them. CDR3 in DNA: TGCGCCAGCAGCCGGAACACCGGGGAGCTGTTTTTT. Residues: CASSRNTGELFF.

The chain carries TRBV7-2 and TRBJ2-1, with TRBD1 matching 8 bases. CDR1 is SGHTA, CDR2 FQGNSA, per germline. The V gene end was trimmed by 2 bases and the J gene end by 8 bases; junction bases not matched to a gene: 8. The CDR3 is 15 amino acids. The CDR3 reads CASSLWDRQVDEQFF. The CDR3 coding sequence is TGTGCCAGCAGCTTATGGGACAGGCAAGTCGATGAGCAGTTCTTC.

The chain links TRBV18 to TRBJ1-5, with TRBD1 identical over 7 bases. V lost 3 bases to trimming and J lost 3 bases; unmatched junction nucleotides: 5. Per the germline V gene, CDR1 is KGHSH and CDR2 is LQKENI. The CDR3 runs 15 residues. In DNA, the CDR3 is TGTGCCAGCTCACCCGGCAGGGGGGCCAATCAGCCCCAGCATTTT. Its translation: CASSPGRGANQPQHF.

This clone was counted many times. This chain links TRBV9 with TRBJ1-1, with D perhaps matching TRBD1 (5 bases). Germline lookup yields CDR1 SGDLS and CDR2 YYNGEE. V lost 4 bases to trimming and J lost 5 bases, with 18 bases between them. The CDR3 length is 15 residues. DNA for the CDR3: TGTGCCAGCAGCCCCCCGGGACTGCAAAAGACTGAAGCTTTCTTT. Protein: CASSPPGLQKTEAFF.

CDR3 bases: TGTGCCAGCACGGAATTGGTTAGATCTGAAGCTTTCTTT. This sequence encodes CASTELVRSEAFF. The rearrangement links TRBV6-1 to TRBJ1-1; D unclear. Trimming cost V 7 bases and J 6 bases, with 15 bases left between them. This CDR3 region has 13 residues. CDR1 and CDR2 from the germline V gene are MNHNS and SASEGT.

This clone has more than one count but fewer than ten. The rearrangement uses TRBV7-9 and TRBJ2-1; no reliable D call. Germline assignment: CDR1 SEHNR and CDR2 FQNEAQ (reference sequence). The CDR3 has 15 amino acids. V was pared by 1 base and J by 9 bases, with 16 bases between. The DNA of the CDR3 is TGTGCCAGCAGCTTAGAAGGTGGGCGAGTTCGTGAGCAGTTCTTC. This translates into CASSLEGGRVREQFF. The full variable domain, in which reference TRBV7-9 and TRBJ2-1 provide the parts outside the CDR3, is DTGVSQNPRHKITKRGQNVTFRCDPISEHNRLYWYRQTLGQGPEFLTYFQNEAQLEKSRLLSDRFSAERPKGSFSTLEIQRTEQGDSAMYLCASSLEGGRVREQFFGPGTRLTVL.

The J gene is TRBJ1-6, the V gene TRBV2; D unresolved. In germline, CDR1 is SNHLY, CDR2 FYNNEI. This CDR3 comprises 13 residues. With 2 bases removed from V and 13 bases from J, the gap between germline ends came to 12 bases. In DNA form, the CDR3 reads TGTGCCAGCAGTGAATTAACCCTAGGCCCCCTCCACTTT. The encoded protein is CASSELTLGPLHF.

In DNA form, the CDR3 reads TGTGCCAGCCCCCGGGACAGGGGGACCTACGAGCAGTACTTC. It yields the protein CASPRDRGTYEQYF. The chain carries TRBV5-8 and TRBJ2-7, with 11 bases lining up with TRBD1. Germline values: CDR1 SGHTS, CDR2 YDEGEE. The trim removed 7 bases at V and 2 bases at J, leaving 5 bases unmatched. This CDR3 spans 14 amino acids.